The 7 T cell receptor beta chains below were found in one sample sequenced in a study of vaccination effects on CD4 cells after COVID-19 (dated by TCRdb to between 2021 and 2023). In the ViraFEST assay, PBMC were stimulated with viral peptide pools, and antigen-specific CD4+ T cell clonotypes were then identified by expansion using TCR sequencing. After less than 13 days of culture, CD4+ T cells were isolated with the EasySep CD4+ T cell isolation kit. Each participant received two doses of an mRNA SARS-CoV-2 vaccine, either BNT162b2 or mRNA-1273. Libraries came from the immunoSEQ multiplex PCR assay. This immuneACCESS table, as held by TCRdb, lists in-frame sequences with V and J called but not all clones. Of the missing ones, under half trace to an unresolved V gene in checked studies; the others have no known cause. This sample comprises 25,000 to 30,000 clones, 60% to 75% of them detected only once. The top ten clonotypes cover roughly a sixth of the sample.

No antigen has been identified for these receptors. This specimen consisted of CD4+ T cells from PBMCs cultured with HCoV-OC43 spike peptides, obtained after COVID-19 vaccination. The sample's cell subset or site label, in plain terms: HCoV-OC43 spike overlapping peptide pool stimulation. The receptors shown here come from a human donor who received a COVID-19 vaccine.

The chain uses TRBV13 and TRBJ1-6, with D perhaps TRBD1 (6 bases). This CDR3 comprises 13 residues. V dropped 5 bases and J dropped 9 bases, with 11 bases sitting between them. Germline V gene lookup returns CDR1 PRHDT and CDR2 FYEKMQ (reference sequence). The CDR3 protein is CASSLLGGSPLHF. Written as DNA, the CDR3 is TGTGCCAGCAGCCTACTAGGGGGTTCACCCCTCCACTTT.

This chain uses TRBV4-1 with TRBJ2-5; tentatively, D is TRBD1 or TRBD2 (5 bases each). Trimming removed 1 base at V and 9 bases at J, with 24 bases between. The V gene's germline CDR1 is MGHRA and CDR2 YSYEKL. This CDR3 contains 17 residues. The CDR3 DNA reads TGCGCCAGCAGCCAAGGGCATGGACAAGCGGCAGCAAGGGCCCAGTACTTC. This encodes CASSQGHGQAAARAQYF.

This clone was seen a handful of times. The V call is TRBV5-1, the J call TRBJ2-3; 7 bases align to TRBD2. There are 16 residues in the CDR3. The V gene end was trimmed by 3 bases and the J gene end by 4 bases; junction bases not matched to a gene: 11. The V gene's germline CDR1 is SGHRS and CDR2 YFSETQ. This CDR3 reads CASSSRGGRGSDTQYF. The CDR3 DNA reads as TGCGCCAGCAGCTCGAGGGGCGGGAGAGGATCAGATACGCAGTATTTT.

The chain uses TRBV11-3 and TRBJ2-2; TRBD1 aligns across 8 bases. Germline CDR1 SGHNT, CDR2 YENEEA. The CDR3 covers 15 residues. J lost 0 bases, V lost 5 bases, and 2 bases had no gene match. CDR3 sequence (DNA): TGTGCCAGCAGCCCGGACAGGGCGAACACCGGGGAGCTGTTTTTT. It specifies CASSPDRANTGELFF.

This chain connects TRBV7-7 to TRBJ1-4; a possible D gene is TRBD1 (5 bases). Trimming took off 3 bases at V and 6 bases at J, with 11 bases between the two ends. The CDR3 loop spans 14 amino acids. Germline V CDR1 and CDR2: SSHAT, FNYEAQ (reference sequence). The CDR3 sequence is CASSFGGTDEKLFF. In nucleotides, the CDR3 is TGTGCCAGCAGCTTCGGCGGGACGGATGAAAAACTGTTTTTT.

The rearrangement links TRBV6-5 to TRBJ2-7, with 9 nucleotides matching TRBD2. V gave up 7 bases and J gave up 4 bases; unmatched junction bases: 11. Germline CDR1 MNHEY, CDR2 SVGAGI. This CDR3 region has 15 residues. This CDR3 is CASKVWLAGNYEQYF. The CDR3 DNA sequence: TGTGCCAGCAAAGTCTGGCTAGCGGGAAATTACGAGCAGTACTTC.

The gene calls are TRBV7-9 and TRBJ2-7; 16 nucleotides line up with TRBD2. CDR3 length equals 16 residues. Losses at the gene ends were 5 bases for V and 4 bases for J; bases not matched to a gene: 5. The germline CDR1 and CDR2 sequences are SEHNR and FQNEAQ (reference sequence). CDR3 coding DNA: TGTGCCAGCAGCGAGGGGACTAGCGGGAGGGGTTACGAGCAGTACTTC. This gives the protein CASSEGTSGRGYEQYF.